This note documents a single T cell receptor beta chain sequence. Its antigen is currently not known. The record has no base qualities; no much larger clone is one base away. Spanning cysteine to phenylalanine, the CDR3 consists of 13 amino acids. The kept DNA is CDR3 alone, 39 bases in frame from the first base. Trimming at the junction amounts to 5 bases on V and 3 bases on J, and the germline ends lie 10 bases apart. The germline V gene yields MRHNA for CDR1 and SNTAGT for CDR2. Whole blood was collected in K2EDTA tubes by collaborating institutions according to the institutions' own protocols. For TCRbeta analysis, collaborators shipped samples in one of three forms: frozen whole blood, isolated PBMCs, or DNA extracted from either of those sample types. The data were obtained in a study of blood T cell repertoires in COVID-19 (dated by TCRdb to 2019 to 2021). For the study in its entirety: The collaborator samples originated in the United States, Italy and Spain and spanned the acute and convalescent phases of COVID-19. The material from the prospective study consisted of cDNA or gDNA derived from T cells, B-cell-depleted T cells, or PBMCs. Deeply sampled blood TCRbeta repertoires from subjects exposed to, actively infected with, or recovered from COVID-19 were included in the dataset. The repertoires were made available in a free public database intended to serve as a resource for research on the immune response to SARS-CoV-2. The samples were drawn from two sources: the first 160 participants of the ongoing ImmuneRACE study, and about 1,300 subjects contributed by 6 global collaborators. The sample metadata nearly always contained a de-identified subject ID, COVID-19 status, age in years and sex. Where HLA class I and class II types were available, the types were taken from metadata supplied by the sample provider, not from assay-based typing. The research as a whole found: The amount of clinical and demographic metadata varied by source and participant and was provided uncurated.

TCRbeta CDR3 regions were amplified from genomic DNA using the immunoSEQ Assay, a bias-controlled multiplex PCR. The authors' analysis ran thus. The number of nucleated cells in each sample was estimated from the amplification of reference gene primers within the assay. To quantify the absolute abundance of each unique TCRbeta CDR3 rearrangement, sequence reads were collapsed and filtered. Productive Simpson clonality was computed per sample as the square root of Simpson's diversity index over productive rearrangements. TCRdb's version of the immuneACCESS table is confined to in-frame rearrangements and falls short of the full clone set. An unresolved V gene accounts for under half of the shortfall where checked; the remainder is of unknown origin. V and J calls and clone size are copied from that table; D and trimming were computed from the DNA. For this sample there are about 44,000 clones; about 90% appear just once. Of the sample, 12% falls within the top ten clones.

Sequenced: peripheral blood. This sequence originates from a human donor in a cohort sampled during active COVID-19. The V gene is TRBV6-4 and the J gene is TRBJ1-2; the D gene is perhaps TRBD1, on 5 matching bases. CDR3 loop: CASSSGRHYGYTF. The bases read TGTGCCAGCAGTTCAGGGAGGCACTATGGCTACACCTTC.